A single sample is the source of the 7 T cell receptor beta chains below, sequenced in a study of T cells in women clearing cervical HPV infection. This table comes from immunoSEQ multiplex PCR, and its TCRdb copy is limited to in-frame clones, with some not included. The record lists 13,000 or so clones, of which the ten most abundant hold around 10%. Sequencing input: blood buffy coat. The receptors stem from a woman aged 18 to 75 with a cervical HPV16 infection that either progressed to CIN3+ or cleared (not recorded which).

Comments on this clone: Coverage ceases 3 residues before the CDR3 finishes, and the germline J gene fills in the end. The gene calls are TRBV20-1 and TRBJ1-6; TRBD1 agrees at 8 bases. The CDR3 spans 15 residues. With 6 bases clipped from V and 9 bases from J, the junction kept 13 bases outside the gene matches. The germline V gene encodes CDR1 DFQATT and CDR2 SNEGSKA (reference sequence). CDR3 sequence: CSASRGDRLGSPLHF. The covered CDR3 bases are TGCAGTGCAAGTCGGGGGGACAGGCTAGGTTCACCC.

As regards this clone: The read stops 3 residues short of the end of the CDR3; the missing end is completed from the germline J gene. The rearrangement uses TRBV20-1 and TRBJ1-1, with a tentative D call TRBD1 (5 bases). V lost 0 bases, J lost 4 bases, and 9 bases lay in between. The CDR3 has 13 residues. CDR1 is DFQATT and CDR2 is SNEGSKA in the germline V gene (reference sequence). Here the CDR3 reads CSARDQGATEAFF. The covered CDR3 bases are TGCAGTGCTAGAGATCAGGGAGCCACTGAA.

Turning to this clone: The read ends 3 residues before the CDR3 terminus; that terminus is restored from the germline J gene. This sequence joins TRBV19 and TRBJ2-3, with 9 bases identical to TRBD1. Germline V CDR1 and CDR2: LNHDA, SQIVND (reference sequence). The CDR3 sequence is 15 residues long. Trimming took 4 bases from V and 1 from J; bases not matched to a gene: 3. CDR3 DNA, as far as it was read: TGTGCCAGTAGTAGGGGACAGGGCCGCACAGATACG. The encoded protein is CASSRGQGRTDT. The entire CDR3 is CASSRGQGRTDTQYF.

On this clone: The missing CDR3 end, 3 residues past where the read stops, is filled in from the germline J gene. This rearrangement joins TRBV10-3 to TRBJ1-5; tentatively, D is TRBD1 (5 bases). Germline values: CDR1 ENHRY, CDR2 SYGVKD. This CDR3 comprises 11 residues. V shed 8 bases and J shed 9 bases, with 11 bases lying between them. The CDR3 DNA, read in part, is TGTGCCATCGGAGGGGAAGGGCCC. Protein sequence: CAIGGEGP. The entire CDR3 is CAIGGEGPQHF.

CDR3 region: CSTDRVSAGGYGYTF. The CDR3 bases that were read are TGCAGTACCGACAGGGTCTCGGCGGGTGGCTATGGC. The chain has TRBV20-1 and TRBJ1-2, with 7 bases lining up with TRBD1. The read falls 3 residues short of the CDR3 end, and the missing part is taken from the germline J gene. This CDR3 is built from 15 residues. Germline values: CDR1 DFQATT, CDR2 SNEGSKA (reference sequence). The J segment lost 4 bases and the V segment lost 8 bases, leaving 16 bases of the junction unmatched.

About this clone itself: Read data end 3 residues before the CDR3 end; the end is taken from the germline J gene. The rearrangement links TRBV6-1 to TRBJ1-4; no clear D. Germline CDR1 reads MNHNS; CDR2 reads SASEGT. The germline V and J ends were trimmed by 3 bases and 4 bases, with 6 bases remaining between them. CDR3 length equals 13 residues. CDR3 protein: CASSDSGNEKLFF. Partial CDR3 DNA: TGTGCCAGCAGTGATTCGGGTAATGAAAAA.

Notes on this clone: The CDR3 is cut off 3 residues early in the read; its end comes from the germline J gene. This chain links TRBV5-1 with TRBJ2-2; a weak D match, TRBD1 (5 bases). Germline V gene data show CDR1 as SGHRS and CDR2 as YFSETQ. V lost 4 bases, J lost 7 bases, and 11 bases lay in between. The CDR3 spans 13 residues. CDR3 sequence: CASSPTESGELFF. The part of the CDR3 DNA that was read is TGCGCCAGCAGCCCGACAGAAAGCGGGGAG.